Below, 13 T cell receptor beta chains from the same sample are listed, as sequenced in a study of blood T cell repertoires in COVID-19. Clones were sequenced by immunoSEQ multiplex PCR, and TCRdb holds only the in-frame ones, with some missing. The sample lists 240,000 or so clones; around 81% were seen once. Source material: peripheral blood. The source is a woman of 80 years or more with COVID-19, enrolled during active disease.

This chain joins TRBV15 and TRBJ1-1, with 8 bases identical to TRBD1. This CDR3 is 17 amino acids long. Germline lookup yields CDR1 LNHNV and CDR2 YYDKDF (reference sequence). V was pared by 1 base and J by 0 bases, with 7 bases of the junction left unmatched. The CDR3 spells CATSRAQGQGLNTEAFF. The CDR3 bases are TGTGCCACCAGCAGAGCCCAAGGACAGGGATTGAACACTGAAGCTTTCTTT.

The chain is built from TRBV4-1 and TRBJ2-4, with 9 bases that match TRBD2. The CDR3 covers 14 residues. The J segment lost 6 bases and the V segment lost 5 bases, leaving 5 bases of the junction unmatched. From germline, CDR1 is MGHRA and CDR2 YSYEKL. CDR3: CASSAGLARNIQYF. The CDR3 DNA is TGCGCCAGCAGCGCCGGACTAGCGAGAAACATTCAGTACTTC.

The CDR3 coding sequence is TGTGCCAGCAGTGAGACAGGTTTGGATGGCTACACCTTC. As protein: CASSETGLDGYTF. The chain recombines TRBV6-1 with TRBJ1-2, with D possibly being TRBD1 (6 bases). The V gene's germline CDR1 is MNHNS and CDR2 SASEGT. The CDR3 loop spans 13 amino acids. V was shortened by 3 bases and J by 6 bases, with 11 bases between the two germline ends.

The CDR3 DNA reads TGTGCCAGCTCACCCCCATCCTATGGCTACACCTTC. This sequence encodes CASSPPSYGYTF. The rearrangement uses TRBV18 and TRBJ1-2; no reliable D call. Germline V CDR1 and CDR2: KGHSH, LQKENI. The CDR3 loop spans 12 amino acids. V lost 3 bases and J 4 bases, leaving 6 bases between the germline ends.

The chain is built from TRBV7-2 and TRBJ2-2; TRBD2 matches 10 bases. The ends lost 5 bases at V and 2 bases at J; junction bases unmatched: 8. Germline V gives CDR1 SGHTA, CDR2 FQGNSA. This CDR3 is 17 amino acids long. The CDR3 nucleotides are TGTGCCAGCAGCCCCAGATCTAGCGGGAGTAACACCGGGGAGCTGTTTTTT. Its protein is CASSPRSSGSNTGELFF.

The table lists this clone with a count of one. V gene TRBV2 combines with J gene TRBJ1-1; 9 bases map to TRBD1. V dropped 5 bases and J dropped 5; count of bases not matched to a gene: 12. The CDR3 length is 16 residues. Germline V lookup: CDR1 SNHLY, CDR2 FYNNEI. As DNA, the CDR3 is TGTGCCAGCAGTCTTTCCCAACAGGGGGCGGTAACTGAAGCTTTCTTT. This codes for CASSLSQQGAVTEAFF.

The rearrangement joins TRBV30 to TRBJ2-3; 8 positions agree with TRBD1. There are 14 residues in the CDR3. With V trimmed by 4 bases and J by 5 bases, 8 bases remained unmatched. Germline V gene sequence: CDR1 GTSNPN, CDR2 SVGIG (reference sequence). The CDR3 loop is CAWTKDRGRDTQYF. The CDR3 DNA reads as TGTGCCTGGACTAAAGACAGGGGAAGAGATACGCAGTATTTT.

V is TRBV27 and J is TRBJ1-6; weak D call: TRBD1 (5 bases). Trimming removed 5 bases at V and 5 bases at J, with 10 bases between. CDR3 length: 14 residues. Germline-derived CDR1 and CDR2 are MNHEY and SMNVEV (reference sequence). CDR3 in amino acids: CASSPGTNNSPLHF. For the CDR3, the DNA is TGTGCCAGCAGTCCCGGGACTAATAATTCACCCCTCCACTTT.

The CDR3 sequence is CASSSSDSYGYTF. CDR3 nucleotide sequence: TGTGCCAGCAGTTCCTCCGACAGCTATGGCTACACCTTC. The chain carries TRBV28 and TRBJ1-2; tentative D call: TRBD1 (5 bases). Germline CDR1 is MDHEN and CDR2 is SYDVKM. CDR3 length: 13 amino acids. The ends were cut back, 4 bases at V and 4 bases at J, with 10 bases in the middle.

CDR3 sequence: CATSSLEYEQYF. Written as DNA, the CDR3 is TGTGCCACCAGCAGCCTCGAGTACGAGCAGTACTTC. The rearrangement links TRBV15 to TRBJ2-7; D not certain. Trimming took off 3 bases at V and 4 bases at J, with 7 bases between the two ends. The germline CDR1 and CDR2 sequences are LNHNV and YYDKDF (reference sequence). CDR3 length equals 12 residues.

This chain uses TRBV15 with TRBJ2-7; TRBD2 agrees at 7 bases. V lost 11 bases to trimming and J lost 0 bases; unmatched junction nucleotides: 10. Germline loops: CDR1 LNHNV, CDR2 YYDKDF (reference sequence). CDR3 length: 14 residues. CDR3 sequence: CAASSGGSSYEQYF. The CDR3 region has the DNA TGTGCCGCGTCTAGCGGAGGGAGCTCCTACGAGCAGTACTTC.

The V and J genes are TRBV7-3 and TRBJ1-6; D remains ambiguous. This CDR3 has 12 residues. In germline, CDR1 is SGHTA, CDR2 FQGTGA. V gave up 5 bases and J gave up 10 bases, with 9 bases separating them. The CDR3 reads CASSDSGSPLHF. CDR3 DNA sequence: TGTGCCAGCAGCGATTCGGGGTCACCCCTCCACTTT.

CDR3 DNA sequence: TGCGCCAGCAGCCAAGTGGACAGGGAACTTTCACCCCTCCACTTT. Translating it yields CASSQVDRELSPLHF. The rearrangement links TRBV4-1 to TRBJ1-6; 8 positions agree with TRBD1. Germline lookup yields CDR1 MGHRA and CDR2 YSYEKL. This CDR3 contains 15 residues. Unmatched junction bases numbered 5, after V lost 1 base and J lost 9 bases.